The 10 T cell receptor beta chains listed next were all sequenced from one sample in a study of blood T cell repertoires in COVID-19. Clones were sequenced by immunoSEQ multiplex PCR, and TCRdb holds only the in-frame ones, with some missing. The sample has about 33,000 clones, 78% seen once. The specimen was peripheral blood. These receptors all come from a man at least 80 years old with acute or convalescent COVID-19.

Written as DNA, the CDR3 is TGTGCCAGCAGCCGTGACAGGGCCTACACCGGGGAGCTGTTTTTT. Amino acids: CASSRDRAYTGELFF. The genes are TRBV7-2 and TRBJ2-2, with TRBD1 identical over 7 bases. CDR1 is SGHTA, CDR2 FQGNSA, per germline. The CDR3 is 15 amino acids. Trimming removed 5 bases from V and 3 bases from J; junction bases left unmatched: 6.

This sequence joins TRBV20-1 and TRBJ1-2, with D unresolved. V lost 6 bases and J lost 5, with 10 bases in between. Germline V gene data show CDR1 as DFQATT and CDR2 as SNEGSKA (reference sequence). This CDR3 contains 11 residues. CDR3 in amino acids: CSAAVQYGYTF. The DNA of the CDR3 is TGCAGTGCCGCGGTCCAATATGGCTACACCTTC.

The chain has TRBV6-5 and TRBJ1-6, with 9 bases identical to TRBD1. This CDR3 has 15 amino acids. Trimming removed 6 bases from V and 7 bases from J; junction bases left unmatched: 7. Germline V gene lookup returns CDR1 MNHEY and CDR2 SVGAGI. For the CDR3, the DNA is TGTGCCAGCAGCCGACTGGGACAGGGAAATTCACCCCTCCACTTT. This translates into CASSRLGQGNSPLHF.

The chain links TRBV7-2 to TRBJ2-7; 9 bases line up with TRBD1. The CDR3 covers 14 residues. The V gene's germline CDR1 is SGHTA and CDR2 FQGNSA. V shed 5 bases, J shed 7 bases, and the junction held 9 bases outside the gene matches. In DNA, the CDR3 is TGTGCCAGCAGCAAACGGACAGGGGTGGGGGAGCAGTACTTC. Translation: CASSKRTGVGEQYF.

The chain employs TRBV11-2 and TRBJ2-7; a weak D match, TRBD2 (7 bases). This CDR3 is built from 17 residues. Germline CDR1 and CDR2: SGHAT and FQNNGV. The ends were cut back, 5 bases at V and 0 bases at J, with 20 bases in the middle. CDR3 in DNA: TGTGCCAGCAGCCTCCGGGCGCGCGGGGGCGTCTCCTACGAGCAGTACTTC. Translated, it gives CASSLRARGGVSYEQYF.

This chain connects TRBV10-3 to TRBJ1-5; 7 nucleotides align to TRBD1. The CDR3 consists of 14 residues. In germline, CDR1 is ENHRY, CDR2 SYGVKD. Trimming removed 4 bases from V and 6 bases from J; junction bases left unmatched: 6. The CDR3 DNA sequence: TGTGCCATCAGTGCGGGACAGCAGATTCAGCCCCAGCATTTT. Residues: CAISAGQQIQPQHF.

V is TRBV19 and J is TRBJ2-3; tentative D call: TRBD2 (5 bases). V was trimmed by 5 bases and J by 0 bases, leaving 12 bases between them. CDR3 length: 15 amino acids. Looked up from germline, CDR1 is LNHDA and CDR2 is SQIVND (reference sequence). CDR3 sequence reads: CASSFPSGSTDTQYF. The CDR3, as DNA: TGTGCCAGTAGTTTCCCCAGCGGTAGCACAGATACGCAGTATTTT. Full variable domain (outside the CDR3, taken from reference TRBV19 and TRBJ2-3): DGGITQSPKYLFRKEGQNVTLSCEQNLNHDAMYWYRQDPGQGLRLIYYSQIVNDFQKGDIAEGYSVSREKKESFPLTVTSAQKNPTAFYLCASSFPSGSTDTQYFGPGTRLTVL.

The rearrangement uses TRBV18 and TRBJ1-2, with D possibly being TRBD1 (5 bases). This CDR3 spans 15 amino acids. V lost 1 base and J 1 base, leaving 10 bases between the germline ends. CDR1 is KGHSH and CDR2 is LQKENI in the germline V gene. The CDR3 protein is CASSPQGLDNYGYTF. The CDR3 DNA follows: TGTGCCAGCTCACCACAGGGGTTAGATAACTATGGCTACACCTTC.

The V and J genes are TRBV7-2 and TRBJ2-6, with a weak D call TRBD1 (5 bases). The CDR3 has 18 residues. The V end lost 1 base, the J end lost 0 bases, and 13 bases lay between the germline ends. The germline V gene encodes CDR1 SGHTA and CDR2 FQGNSA. DNA of the CDR3: TGTGCCAGCAGCTTAGGCACAGGTGTCCACTCTGGGGCCAACGTCCTGACTTTC. It specifies CASSLGTGVHSGANVLTF.

The CDR3 is CASSLGGGQALTYEQYF. The CDR3 DNA reads TGTGCCAGCAGCTTAGGGGGGGGACAGGCGTTAACCTACGAGCAGTACTTC. This sequence joins TRBV11-2 and TRBJ2-7; TRBD1 might be the D (8 bases). Looked up from germline, CDR1 is SGHAT and CDR2 is FQNNGV. This CDR3 contains 17 residues. The V gene lost 1 base and the J gene lost 2 bases, with 18 bases spanning the gap.